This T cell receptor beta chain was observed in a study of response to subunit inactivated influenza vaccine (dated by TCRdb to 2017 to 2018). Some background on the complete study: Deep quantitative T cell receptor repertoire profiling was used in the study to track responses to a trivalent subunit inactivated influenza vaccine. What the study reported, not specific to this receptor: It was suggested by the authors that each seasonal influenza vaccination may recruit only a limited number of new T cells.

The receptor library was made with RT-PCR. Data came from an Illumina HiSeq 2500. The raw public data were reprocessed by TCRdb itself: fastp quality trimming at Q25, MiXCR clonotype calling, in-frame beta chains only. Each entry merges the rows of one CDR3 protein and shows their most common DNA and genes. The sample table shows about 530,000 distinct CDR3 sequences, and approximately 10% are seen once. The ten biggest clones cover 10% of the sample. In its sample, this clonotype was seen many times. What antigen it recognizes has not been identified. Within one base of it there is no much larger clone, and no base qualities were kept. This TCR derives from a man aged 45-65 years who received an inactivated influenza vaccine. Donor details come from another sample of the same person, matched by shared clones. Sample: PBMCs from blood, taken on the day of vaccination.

At the DNA level, the sequence is TGTGCCAGCAGTTTAAGTCCCAGCGGGACCGGGGAGCTGTTTTTT. The resulting protein is CASSLSPSGTGELFF. The rearrangement joined TRBV12-3 or TRBV12-4 to TRBJ2-2, with TRBD2 tentatively as D gene (6 bases match). There are 15 amino acids in the CDR3, from cysteine to phenylalanine inclusive. Only the CDR3 portion is preserved as DNA: 45 bases, with reading frame beginning at the first base. V was cut back by 2 bases and J by 5 bases, leaving a gap of 12 bases between them.